This T cell receptor (beta chain) was identified in a study of blood T cell repertoires in COVID-19. Per the original data handling: Amplified reference gene primers provided the basis for estimating nucleated cell counts. Sequenced by immunoSEQ multiplex PCR; TCRdb stores in-frame clones only, minus some. V, J and clone size are those of that table, while D and trimming were read from the DNA. The table includes about 46,000 clones, roughly four fifths detected once. The CDR3 extends over 14 amino acids. From germline, CDR1 is SGHRS and CDR2 YFSETQ. Trimming took 4 bases from V and 6 from J; bases not matched to a gene: 9.

Material for sequencing was peripheral blood. This chain connects TRBV5-1 to TRBJ1-2, with 7 bases aligning to TRBD1. The sequence was collected from a man aged 55-75 years with acute or convalescent COVID-19. In DNA form, the CDR3 reads TGCGCCAGCAGCCCCCGACAGGGAGGAGATGGCTACACCTTC. It specifies CASSPRQGGDGYTF.